What follows describes a single T cell receptor beta chain. With 60 Vbeta and 13 Jbeta primers, the PCR was carried out. Sequencing was performed with immunoSEQ multiplex PCR; in TCRdb, only in-frame clones are kept and a portion is missing. The sample comprises approximately 130,000 clones, around 82% of which are singletons, and roughly 1.2% rests with the top ten. The source of the sample is a study of cytomegalovirus exposure and HLA in healthy donors. This CDR3 region has 15 residues. Germline CDR1 SGHNT, CDR2 YENEEA. Between the trimmed V and J ends, which lost 0 bases and 3 bases, there was a span of 8 bases.

This clonotype originated in a man between 45 and 60 years old in good health and CMV-seronegative. The J gene is TRBJ2-2, the V gene TRBV11-3; D uncertain. Input material: PBMCs. The CDR3: CASSLDGLYTGELFF. The CDR3 bases are TGTGCCAGCAGCTTAGATGGGCTATACACCGGGGAGCTGTTTTTT.